The T cell receptor beta chain under discussion was sequenced for a study of shared clonotypes between healthy human individuals. CDR1 is MDHEN, CDR2 SYDVKM, per germline. With 5 bases clipped from V and 3 bases from J, the junction kept 1 base outside the gene matches. The CDR3 runs to 12 residues. General study findings and limits: Naive subsets typically showed greater estimated richness than memory subsets. Rarefaction showed that sequencing of sorted subsets was incomplete (despite large depth).

The sample holds many counts of this clone. What it recognizes is unknown. Other DNA sequences in the same sample also yield this CDR3. 150 to 250 ng DNA, about 28,000 T cell genomes, went into each sorted-subset replicate PCR. TCRdb's table, derived via immunoSEQ multiplex PCR, lists solely in-frame clones and lacks some. The top ten clones hold 0.4% to 0.45% of a sample with roughly 1.5 million clones, around 98% of them seen once. V and J are TRBV28 and TRBJ2-7, with 7 bases fitting TRBD1. The sample comprised naive CD4+ T cells sorted from blood. The sample's subset: CD45RA+ positively selected. This TCR was recovered from a man aged 30 to 39 in good health. CDR3 coding DNA: TGTGCCAGCAGTGGGACAGACTACGAGCAGTACTTC. Its protein product is CASSGTDYEQYF. Drawing the rest from reference TRBV28 and TRBJ2-7, the complete variable domain is DVKVTQSSRYLVKRTGEKVFLECVQDMDHENMFWYRQDPGLGLRLIYFSYDVKMKEKGDIPEGYSVSREKKERFSLILESASTNQTSMYLCASSGTDYEQYFGPGTRLTVT.